The rows below give T cell receptor beta chains drawn from one sample of a study of blood T cell repertoires in COVID-19. Using immunoSEQ multiplex PCR, the repertoire was profiled, and TCRdb retains in-frame clones only, with some absent. The sample contains 60,000 or so clones, almost 85% of which appear only once. The specimen was peripheral blood. These receptors originate from a human donor in a cohort sampled during active COVID-19. Both conserved end residues are part of each CDR3. D genes are given only for firm matches.

TRBD1	TRBV27	TRBJ2-7	CASSFPGGEQYF	TGTGCCAGCAGTTTCCCAGGGGGCGAGCAGTACTTC
-	TRBV7-8	TRBJ1-2	CASSPPGVGGYTF	TGTGCCAGCAGCCCCCCCGGGGTGGGTGGCTACACCTTC
-	TRBV7-2	TRBJ2-5	CASSSSPGSRGGTQYF	TGTGCCAGCAGCTCCTCCCCGGGCAGCCGAGGGGGGACCCAGTACTTC
-	TRBV10-3	TRBJ1-1	CAISELRGGNTEAFF	TGTGCCATCAGTGAGTTGAGGGGAGGGAACACTGAAGCTTTCTTT
-	TRBV6-2/TRBV6-3	TRBJ2-2	CASSYSGGRGTGELFF	TGTGCCAGCAGTTACTCTGGGGGCCGCGGAACCGGGGAGCTGTTTTTT
-	TRBV3-1/TRBV3-2	TRBJ1-6	CASRQTGGVYSPLHF	TGTGCCAGCAGGCAAACAGGCGGGGTATATTCACCCCTCCACTTT
TRBD1	TRBV18	TRBJ2-7	CASSPQGQGNYEQYF	TGTGCCAGCTCACCGCAAGGACAGGGTAACTACGAGCAGTACTTC
-	TRBV7-6	TRBJ2-1	CASSLDRDNEQFF	TGTGCCAGCAGCTTGGACAGAGACAATGAGCAGTTCTTC
TRBD1	TRBV27	TRBJ2-5	CASSLGTAQETQYF	TGTGCCAGCAGTTTAGGGACAGCTCAAGAGACCCAGTACTTC
TRBD2	TRBV3-1/TRBV3-2	TRBJ2-1	CASSTGTTHGNEQFF	TGTGCCAGCAGCACTGGGACTACACACGGCAATGAGCAGTTCTTC
-	TRBV21-1	TRBJ1-2	CASSNAAGHYGYTF	TGTGCCAGCAGCAATGCCGCGGGACACTATGGCTACACCTTC
-	TRBV5-6	TRBJ2-1	CASSPYRADYNEQFF	TGTGCCAGCAGCCCCTACCGCGCGGACTACAATGAGCAGTTCTTC
-	TRBV7-2	TRBJ2-3	CASSLYRGAGADTQYF	TGTGCCAGCAGCTTATACCGGGGGGCTGGCGCAGATACGCAGTATTTT
TRBD2	TRBV29-1	TRBJ2-1	CSARGGANNEQFF	TGCAGCGCACGCGGGGGGGCGAACAATGAGCAGTTCTTC